The 22 T cell receptor beta chains listed next were all sequenced from one sample in a study of Ad26.COV2.S vaccination and SARS-CoV-2 variants. Profiling relied on immunoSEQ multiplex PCR, and the TCRdb table lists in-frame clones only, not all of them. The top ten clones hold approximately 1.5% of a sample with about 680,000 clones, around 92% of them seen once. Described treatment: over 15 received Ad26.COV2.S at low or high dose, single or two shots; about 5 received placebo; per-sample allocation not given. Vaccine and placebo recipients were sampled on day 63 after the first injection. The specimen comprised peripheral blood, sampled in a trial of Ad26.COV2.S vaccine versus placebo. All receptors come from a person between 18 and 65 years old who received the Ad26.COV2.S COVID-19 vaccine or a placebo.

This CDR3 reads CASSYDEGNSGNTIYF. In DNA form, the CDR3 reads TGTGCCAGCAGTTACGACGAGGGTAACTCTGGAAACACCATATATTTT. The chain recombines TRBV6-5 with TRBJ1-3; unclear D gene. Trimming took 2 bases from V and 0 from J, leaving 11 bases between them. The CDR3 loop spans 16 amino acids. The germline V gene has CDR1 MNHEY and CDR2 SVGAGI.

This clone was seen only once. At one boundary the junction diverges from the germline segment, which might be a read error. The chain has TRBV5-4 and TRBJ2-2; perhaps TRBD2 as D (6 bases). Germline V lookup: CDR1 SGHNT, CDR2 YYREEE (reference sequence). This CDR3 is built from 16 residues. The CDR3 reads CASTLGLSANTGELFF. CDR3 DNA: TGTGCCAGCACCTTGGGACTCTCCGCGAACACCGGGGAGCTGTTTTTT. The full variable domain, rest sourced from reference TRBV5-4 and TRBJ2-2, is ETGVTQSPTHLIKTRGQQVTLRCSSQSGHNTVSWYQQALGQGPQFIFQYYREEENGRGNFPPRFSGLQFPNYSSELNVNALELDDSALYLCASTLGLSANTGELFFGEGSRLTVL.

The rearrangement links TRBV7-9 to TRBJ2-2; 7 positions agree with TRBD1. The CDR3 is 16 amino acids. Germline V lookup: CDR1 SEHNR, CDR2 FQNEAQ (reference sequence). V shed 4 bases and J 2 bases; nucleotides not matched to a gene: 7. The CDR3, as DNA: TGTGCCAGCAGCTCCCCAGACAGGGAAAACACCGGGGAGCTGTTTTTT. This translates into CASSSPDRENTGELFF.

This clone was detected only a few times. V usage is TRBV3-1 (or the pseudogene TRBV3-2) and J usage is TRBJ1-2, with 10 positions matching TRBD1. The V segment lost 4 bases and the J segment 6 bases; nucleotides outside the gene matches: 5. In germline, CDR1 is LGHDT, CDR2 YNNKEL (reference sequence). The CDR3 has 14 amino acids. The CDR3 DNA reads TGTGCCAGCAGCCCGGACAGGGGGAAAGATGGCTACACCTTC. Translated: CASSPDRGKDGYTF.

The rearrangement uses TRBV19 and TRBJ2-1; 12 bases are a match to TRBD2. Trimming at V came to 4 bases and at J to 6 bases, leaving 4 bases not matched to a gene. This CDR3 is 15 amino acids long. In germline, CDR1 is LNHDA, CDR2 SQIVND (reference sequence). The CDR3 loop is CASSKLAGGINEQFF. The CDR3 DNA reads as TGTGCCAGTAGTAAACTAGCGGGAGGAATCAATGAGCAGTTCTTC.

J is TRBJ2-3 and V is TRBV12-5; maybe TRBD2 (5 bases). V shed 5 bases and J shed 11 bases, with 20 bases lying between them. The CDR3 is made up of 14 amino acids. Per the germline V gene, CDR1 is LGHNT and CDR2 is FRNRAP. The CDR3 spells CASGPDPAGSRQYF. The CDR3 region has the DNA TGTGCTAGTGGTCCCGACCCGGCTGGGAGTCGGCAGTATTTT.

With respect to this clone: The sample carries other DNA sequences with the same CDR3. CDR3 loop: CASSLTGVETQYF. CDR3 nucleotides: TGTGCCAGCAGCTTGACAGGGGTAGAGACCCAGTACTTC. The rearrangement joins TRBV5-4 to TRBJ2-5; 7 nucleotides match TRBD1. J gave up 4 bases and V 1 base, and 1 base lay outside the gene matches. The germline CDR1 and CDR2 sequences are SGHNT and YYREEE (reference sequence). The CDR3 spans 13 residues.

The chain combines TRBV20-1 with TRBJ2-5; D unclear. This CDR3 region has 11 residues. Trimming removed 2 bases at V and 4 bases at J, with 5 bases between. The germline CDR1 and CDR2 sequences are DFQATT and SNEGSKA (reference sequence). CDR3 DNA: TGCAGTGCTAGAACTCTAGAGACCCAGTACTTC. Its protein product is CSARTLETQYF.

This clone has a handful of counts. The V and J genes are TRBV24-1 and TRBJ1-1; D gene uncertain. Between the trimmed V and J ends, which lost 8 bases and 7 bases, there was a span of 16 bases. Germline CDR1 is KGHDR and CDR2 is SFDVKD. This CDR3 spans 13 amino acids. The DNA for the CDR3 is TGTGCCACCACTCGAGAAGAACAGAATGAAGCTTTCTTT. Its translation is CATTREEQNEAFF.

The chain carries TRBV9 and TRBJ1-1, with D perhaps TRBD1 (6 bases). This CDR3 spans 13 amino acids. In germline, CDR1 is SGDLS, CDR2 YYNGEE. V shed 7 bases and J shed 2 bases, with 12 bases lying between them. The CDR3 region is CASSGAENTEAFF. The DNA for the CDR3 is TGTGCCAGCTCAGGGGCAGAAAACACTGAAGCTTTCTTT.

This clone was detected once. The chain has TRBV14 and TRBJ2-7, with TRBD1 matching 12 bases. Germline CDR1 reads SGHDN; CDR2 reads FVKESK. The CDR3 spans 16 residues. V gave up 6 bases and J gave up 4 bases; unmatched junction bases: 10. CDR3 coding DNA: TGTGCCAGCAGTAACCTAAGGGACAGGGGGCTTTACGAGCAGTACTTC. This gives the protein CASSNLRDRGLYEQYF.

The chain carries TRBV18 and TRBJ1-6, with D perhaps matching TRBD1 (6 bases). The CDR3 sequence is 14 residues long. Germline CDR1 is KGHSH and CDR2 is LQKENI. Trimming took off 3 bases at V and 9 bases at J, with 12 bases between the two ends. The CDR3 nucleotides read TGTGCCAGCTCACCGTCGGACAGTGGTTCACCCCTCCACTTT. This gives the protein CASSPSDSGSPLHF.

This chain uses TRBV6-4 with TRBJ1-6, with 7 bases lining up with TRBD1. This CDR3 is 14 amino acids long. Trimming took 7 bases from V and 5 from J; bases not matched to a gene: 5. Looked up from germline, CDR1 is MRHNA and CDR2 is SNTAGT. The CDR3 spells CASTGTVNNSPLHF. The CDR3 DNA sequence: TGTGCCAGCACCGGGACAGTAAATAATTCACCCCTCCACTTT.

The V call is TRBV5-6, the J call TRBJ2-7; TRBD1 agrees at 7 bases. V shed 2 bases and J 3 bases; nucleotides not matched to a gene: 8. There are 15 residues in the CDR3. Germline loops: CDR1 SGHDT, CDR2 YYEEEE. The CDR3 nucleotides are TGTGCCAGCAGCTTCGGACAGGCAATCCTCTACGAGCAGTACTTC. Translated: CASSFGQAILYEQYF.

This rearrangement joins TRBV30 to TRBJ2-1; no clear D. V was clipped by 3 bases and J by 4 bases, with 22 bases between them. Germline V gene sequence: CDR1 GTSNPN, CDR2 SVGIG (reference sequence). CDR3 length equals 17 residues. CDR3 coding DNA: TGTGCCTGGAGAGACCTTCTGGCGGCAGAATCTTACAATGAGCAGTTCTTC. Translation gives CAWRDLLAAESYNEQFF.

Only one count was recorded for this clone. V gene TRBV2 combines with J gene TRBJ2-7, with D possibly matching TRBD1 (6 bases). Germline V gene lookup returns CDR1 SNHLY and CDR2 FYNNEI. Trimming took off 5 bases at V and 3 bases at J, with 20 bases between the two ends. The CDR3 covers 16 residues. The CDR3 is CASSRVIGSQGYEQYF. For the CDR3, the DNA is TGTGCCAGCAGTCGCGTTATTGGCTCACAGGGCTACGAGCAGTACTTC.

The V gene is TRBV5-1, the J gene TRBJ2-3; D is unresolved. Germline assignment: CDR1 SGHRS and CDR2 YFSETQ. The length of the CDR3 is 14 residues. V lost 3 bases and J 0 bases, leaving 8 bases between the germline ends. CDR3 DNA: TGCGCCAGCAGCTCCCTATCTAGCACAGATACGCAGTATTTT. Translating gives CASSSLSSTDTQYF. The entire variable domain, with the rest obtained from reference TRBV5-1 and TRBJ2-3, is as follows: KAGVTQTPRYLIKTRGQQVTLSCSPISGHRSVSWYQQTPGQGLQFLFEYFSETQRNKGNFPGRFSGRQFSNSRSEMNVSTLELGDSALYLCASSSLSSTDTQYFGPGTRLTVL.

This rearrangement joins TRBV7-2 to TRBJ2-6; no definite D call. V lost 5 bases, J lost 0 bases, and 5 bases lay in between. There are 14 residues in the CDR3. CDR1 SGHTA and CDR2 FQGNSA come from the germline V gene. Here the CDR3 reads CASSVSSGANVLTF. The DNA of the CDR3 is TGTGCCAGCAGCGTGAGCTCTGGGGCCAACGTCCTGACTTTC.

The chain joins TRBV7-9 to TRBJ2-3; TRBD1 agrees at 7 bases. Germline loops: CDR1 SEHNR, CDR2 FQNEAQ (reference sequence). The CDR3 length is 13 residues. The junction had 8 bases not matched to a gene; V was cut back by 4 bases and J by 10 bases. Written as DNA, the CDR3 is TGTGCCAGCAGCTCATGGGACAGCTCGTCGCAGTATTTT. It is translated as CASSSWDSSSQYF.

This clone was recorded once. The chain couples TRBV27 to TRBJ2-1, with D perhaps matching TRBD2 (6 bases). CDR3 length: 13 amino acids. Germline-derived CDR1 and CDR2 are MNHEY and SMNVEV (reference sequence). The V and J ends lost 6 bases and 2 bases respectively, with 8 bases between them. CDR3 in DNA: TGTGCCAGCAGGGAGGGGACCTACAATGAGCAGTTCTTC. Encoded protein: CASREGTYNEQFF.

The chain combines TRBV13 with TRBJ1-1, with no clear D. The CDR3 has 13 residues. The V gene's germline CDR1 is PRHDT and CDR2 FYEKMQ (reference sequence). Trimming shortened V by 5 bases and J by 1 base, and 8 bases separated the two germline ends. CDR3 region: CASSRVPNTEAFF. The CDR3, as DNA: TGTGCCAGCAGCCGGGTTCCGAACACTGAAGCTTTCTTT.

V gene TRBV5-1 combines with J gene TRBJ2-3; TRBD2 agrees at 8 bases. The germline V gene encodes CDR1 SGHRS and CDR2 YFSETQ. The trim removed 4 bases at V and 1 base at J, leaving 8 bases unmatched. This CDR3 region has 16 residues. The CDR3 sequence: CASSGPAGARTDTQYF. The CDR3 region has the DNA TGCGCCAGCAGCGGGCCAGCGGGGGCCCGCACAGATACGCAGTATTTT.